This T cell receptor (beta chain) came from a study of cytomegalovirus exposure and HLA in healthy donors. Regarding the study as a whole: What a later analysis reportedly showed was that an Asian-associated ancestry cluster had fewer N-insertions than the approximately 670-donor mean.

Points on this clone: The target antigen is unknown.

It was with 60 Vbeta and 13 Jbeta primers that the PCR ran. Libraries were prepared by immunoSEQ multiplex PCR; TCRdb keeps only in-frame clonotypes and omits some of them. The table lists 100,000 to 150,000 clones, 80% to 90% of them singletons. This TCR derives from a man between 35 and 55 years old in good health and CMV-seronegative. Input material: PBMCs.

The CDR3 nucleotides are TGTGCCAGCAGGCAACAGGGGGCGAGTAATGAAAAACTGTTTTTT. It encodes CASRQQGASNEKLFF. The chain couples TRBV28 to TRBJ1-4; 9 bases map to TRBD1. Germline V CDR1 and CDR2: MDHEN, SYDVKM. This CDR3 comprises 15 residues. J was trimmed by 4 bases and V by 6 bases; bases with no gene match: 6.